The 5 T cell receptor beta chains listed next were all sequenced from one sample in a study of cytomegalovirus exposure and HLA in healthy donors. Both 60 Vbeta primers and 13 Jbeta primers went into the PCR. Here immunoSEQ multiplex PCR was the method, and the copy in TCRdb shows in-frame clones only, minus some. In the table there are about 90,000 clones, around 78% of which are singletons. The sequencing sample was made of PBMCs. The receptors were gathered from a woman between 40 and 50 years old in good health and CMV-seropositive.

V usage is TRBV6-1 and J usage is TRBJ2-7; TRBD2 matches 7 bases. Germline CDR1 is MNHNS and CDR2 is SASEGT. After removal of 4 bases from V and 3 bases from J, the junction contained 6 bases not matched to a gene. This CDR3 is 14 amino acids long. CDR3 DNA: TGTGCCAGCAGTGCGGGCGGGAGTCTCTACGAGCAGTACTTC. Translating it yields CASSAGGSLYEQYF.

There are a few counts of this clone. The V call is TRBV28, the J call TRBJ1-1; no firm D call. Trimming stripped 6 bases from V and 11 bases from J, with 13 bases between. The CDR3 totals 11 residues. Per the germline V gene, CDR1 is MDHEN and CDR2 is SYDVKM. CDR3 amino acids: CASRGRPAAFF. The CDR3 DNA reads as TGTGCCAGCAGGGGCCGGCCGGCCGCTTTCTTT.

The gene calls are TRBV11-3 and TRBJ2-2; TRBD1 matches at 11 bases. Germline CDR1 SGHNT, CDR2 YENEEA. The CDR3 sequence is 16 residues long. Germline trimming cut 5 bases from V and 4 bases from J; bases unmatched to any gene: 6. The CDR3 protein is CASSPGTGGLTGELFF. CDR3 DNA: TGTGCCAGCAGCCCCGGGACAGGGGGGCTCACCGGGGAGCTGTTTTTT.

This clone was found a few times. The chain carries TRBV2 and TRBJ1-1; D gene unclear. With 7 bases removed from V and 5 bases from J, the gap between germline ends came to 14 bases. The CDR3 length is 13 residues. Germline assignment: CDR1 SNHLY and CDR2 FYNNEI. This CDR3 reads CASMERERTEAFF. In DNA, the CDR3 is TGTGCCAGCATGGAGAGGGAAAGGACTGAAGCTTTCTTT.

The chain uses TRBV7-9 and TRBJ2-7; the match to TRBD1 covers 9 bases. This CDR3 contains 14 residues. Germline V gene data show CDR1 as SEHNR and CDR2 as FQNEAQ (reference sequence). The V gene end was trimmed by 1 base and the J gene end by 6 bases; junction bases not matched to a gene: 4. The CDR3 bases are TGTGCCAGCAGCTTAGAGGGACAGGGTGGCGAGCAGTACTTC. Residues: CASSLEGQGGEQYF.